The T cell receptor (beta chain) described here comes from a study of cytomegalovirus exposure and HLA in healthy donors. For the study at large: HLA-typed donors contributed around 85 million unique TCRs, which were held in an early data release.

Researchers ran the PCR with 60 Vbeta and 13 Jbeta primers. Libraries were prepared by immunoSEQ multiplex PCR; TCRdb keeps only in-frame clonotypes and omits some of them. The repertoire includes around 140,000 clones, about two thirds of them detected once, and less than 4.5% sits in the top ten. General study findings and limits: Apart from CMV serostatus, no immune exposure information was available. The productive fraction for most TCR beta V segments was about 90% or about 30% in an earlier analysis. Highest at DRB1 and lowest at HLA-C, TCR association rates differed among HLA loci in a later analysis.

A remark on this clone: What it binds is not known.

Germline V gives CDR1 SGHNT, CDR2 YENEEA. The CDR3 contains 17 residues. J was trimmed by 6 bases and V by 0 bases; bases with no gene match: 12. The TCR originated in a man in his fifties or sixties in good health and CMV-seropositive. The sequenced sample consisted of PBMCs. V and J are TRBV11-3 and TRBJ1-2; 8 bases fit TRBD1. CDR3 sequence (DNA): TGTGCCAGCAGCTTAGACGGACAGGGAGCCGTGCGGGATGGCTACACCTTC. Translation gives CASSLDGQGAVRDGYTF.